Below are 7 T cell receptor beta chains sequenced from a single sample in a study of patients and donors after allogeneic stem cell transplantation. Using its own MiXCR run on the RT-PCR reads, TCRdb lists one record per CDR3 protein. The sample holds some 20,000 distinct CDR3 sequences, about 28% seen once. Sequencing was carried out using blood, either unsorted or a sorted T cell fraction (not recorded which). These receptors were collected from a human donor who was either an allogeneic HSCT recipient or a stem cell or donor lymphocyte infusion donor (not recorded which). It is not recorded whose cells these are; they may come from a transplant donor.

This clonotype was detected ten times or more. The rearrangement links TRBV7-8 to TRBJ2-3, with TRBD2 as a possible D gene (7 bases). Trimming cost V 3 bases and J 4 bases, with 14 bases left between them. Germline CDR1 is SGHVS and CDR2 is FQNEAQ. The CDR3 contains 15 residues. DNA for the CDR3: TGTGCCAGCAGCTTGGTCGGGGGGCGGGCAGATACGCAGTATTTT. Translation: CASSLVGGRADTQYF. Looking up the rest from reference TRBV7-8 and TRBJ2-3 gives the full variable domain: GAGVSQSPRYKVAKRGQDVALRCDPISGHVSLFWYQQALGQGPEFLTYFQNEAQLDKSGLPSDRFFAERPEGSVSTLKIQRTQQEDSAVYLCASSLVGGRADTQYFGPGTRLTVL.

The gene calls are TRBV7-8 and TRBJ2-1; D is tentatively TRBD1 or TRBD2 (5 bases each). The V gene lost 1 base and the J gene lost 4 bases, with 14 bases spanning the gap. Germline V CDR1 and CDR2: SGHVS, FQNEAQ. The CDR3 extends over 16 amino acids. The CDR3 loop reads CASSLGARGLYNEQFF. The CDR3 DNA reads TGTGCCAGCAGCTTAGGGGCGAGGGGATTGTACAATGAGCAGTTCTTC.

The genes are TRBV6-2 or TRBV6-3 and TRBJ2-1; D is tentatively TRBD1 or TRBD2 (5 bases each). V lost 1 base to trimming and J lost 2 bases, with 15 bases between them. The CDR3 is made up of 17 amino acids. Germline assignment: CDR1 MNHEY and CDR2 SVGEGT. CDR3 protein: CASSYFGGPKPYNEQFF. CDR3 in DNA: TGTGCCAGCAGTTACTTTGGGGGACCCAAACCCTACAATGAGCAGTTCTTC.

This clonotype has more than one count but fewer than ten. The gene calls are TRBV5-5 and TRBJ1-2; possibly TRBD1 for D (5 bases). CDR1 SGHKS and CDR2 YYEKEE come from the germline V gene (reference sequence). There are 12 residues in the CDR3. V lost 2 bases to trimming and J lost 4 bases, with 6 bases between them. DNA of the CDR3: TGTGCCAGCAGCTTAGGGGTCTATGGCTACACCTTC. It codes for CASSLGVYGYTF.

This clonotype was seen a handful of times. J is TRBJ1-2 and V is TRBV6-5; D unclear. CDR3 length equals 12 residues. Trimming stripped 11 bases from V and 4 bases from J, with 14 bases between. Looked up from germline, CDR1 is MNHEY and CDR2 is SVGAGI. The CDR3 loop reads CAVVVLGYGYTF. The DNA of the CDR3 is TGTGCCGTCGTCGTTTTGGGCTATGGCTACACCTTC.

This clonotype was seen more than once but under ten times. The chain has TRBV5-1 and TRBJ2-2, with D unclear. Germline CDR1 is SGHRS and CDR2 is YFSETQ. This CDR3 is built from 15 residues. Between the trimmed V and J ends, which lost 0 bases and 5 bases, there was a span of 11 bases. CDR3 sequence reads: CASSLDSITTGELFF. CDR3 bases: TGCGCCAGCAGCTTGGATTCTATTACGACCGGGGAGCTGTTTTTT.

This clonotype was counted between two and nine times. The chain links TRBV6-5 to TRBJ1-2, with 7 bases that match TRBD1. Trimming removed 6 bases from V and 4 bases from J; junction bases left unmatched: 11. The germline V gene encodes CDR1 MNHEY and CDR2 SVGAGI. This CDR3 has 15 residues. CDR3 protein: CASRTTGSRGYGYTF. The CDR3 region has the DNA TGTGCCAGCAGAACGACAGGGAGCCGTGGCTATGGCTACACCTTC.